This T cell receptor (beta chain) was captured by sequencing in a study of Graves' ophthalmopathy and Graves' hyperthyroidism. Beta-chain TCR CDR3 regions were amplified from RNA transcripts. HTBI primers served in a first-round RT-PCR, which a second-round multiplex PCR followed. TCRdb re-called the multiplex PCR reads through MiXCR, storing one row per CDR3 protein. This table has roughly 500,000 distinct CDR3 sequences, 13% to 15% appearing once. The PBMC fraction was derived from over 9 ml of fresh peripheral blood. This CDR3 spans 15 amino acids. V was shortened by 0 bases and J by 5 bases, with 14 bases between the two germline ends. The germline V gene encodes CDR1 MNHEY and CDR2 SMNVEV (reference sequence). In this sample, this clonotype turned up once. What it binds is unknown. Findings and caveats of the study: Appearing in blood as well were most expanded thyroid clonotypes above 0.001 frequency.

The sequenced sample consisted of blood. The clonotype was recovered from a woman under 40 with Graves' ophthalmopathy. V and J are TRBV27 and TRBJ2-7; D might be TRBD1 (5 bases). CDR3 loop: CASSLSWSGLNEQYF. In DNA, the CDR3 is TGTGCCAGCAGTTTATCGTGGTCAGGGTTAAACGAGCAGTACTTC.